Presented here are 32 T cell receptor beta chains from one specimen sequenced in a study of neurological immune-mediated disorders. TCRdb recomputed calls from the 5' RACE reads with MiXCR, one row per CDR3 protein. The sample shows about 90,000 distinct CDR3 sequences, approximately 13% of them seen only once. Time point meaning: longitudinal time-point 2. The sample comprised PBMCs. The source is a female donor with HTLV-1-associated myelopathy (HAM/TSP).

This clonotype appeared many times. This rearrangement joins TRBV5-1 to TRBJ2-7; D may match TRBD1 or TRBD2 (5 bases each). Germline CDR1 is SGHRS and CDR2 is YFSETQ. V lost 3 bases and J 6 bases, leaving 19 bases between the germline ends. CDR3 size: 15 residues. The CDR3 reads CASSSLVGARGEQYF. The CDR3 region has the DNA TGCGCCAGCAGCTCCCTGGTCGGGGCGCGTGGCGAGCAGTACTTC.

In regard to this clonotype: A much more abundant neighbour one base away suggests this may be a read error. The V and J genes are TRBV6-5 and TRBJ1-1; 7 positions agree with TRBD1. Germline values: CDR1 MNHEY, CDR2 SVGAGI. The CDR3 is made up of 15 amino acids. Here the CDR3 reads CASSYSSTGNTESFF. In DNA, the CDR3 is TGTGCCAGCAGTTACTCCTCGACAGGGAACACTGAATCTTTCTTT.

This clonotype has at least ten counts. CDR3 DNA: TGTGCCAGCAGTCAGGGGGACAATGAGCAGTTCTTC. Its translation: CASSQGDNEQFF. J is TRBJ2-1 and V is TRBV7-3; 7 bases match TRBD1. The germline V gene has CDR1 SGHTA and CDR2 FQGTGA. Unmatched junction bases numbered 1, after V lost 6 bases and J lost 5 bases. The CDR3 length is 12 residues.

This clonotype was detected many times. The chain couples TRBV20-1 to TRBJ1-5; possible D gene TRBD1, 6 bases. Germline V gene lookup returns CDR1 DFQATT and CDR2 SNEGSKA (reference sequence). CDR3 length: 14 residues. Trimming removed 4 bases from V and 0 bases from J, with 10 bases in between. CDR3 coding DNA: TGCAGTGCTATGCGGGACATTAGCAATCAGCCCCAGCATTTT. This encodes CSAMRDISNQPQHF.

Ten or more counts support this clonotype. This rearrangement joins TRBV5-1 to TRBJ2-3; D is possibly TRBD2 (5 bases). V shed 2 bases and J shed 2 bases, with 12 bases lying between them. Germline loops: CDR1 SGHRS, CDR2 YFSETQ. The CDR3 is 15 residues long. CDR3 in DNA: TGCGCCAGCAGCTTCGGGGTAGACTACACAGATACGCAGTATTTT. As protein: CASSFGVDYTDTQYF.

The chain joins TRBV5-4 to TRBJ2-6, with 9 bases that match TRBD2. The CDR3 spans 18 residues. With V trimmed by 3 bases and J by 5 bases, 12 bases remained unmatched. Per the germline V gene, CDR1 is SGHNT and CDR2 is YYREEE (reference sequence). Here the CDR3 reads CASSSGPSGASRANVLTF. CDR3 sequence (DNA): TGTGCCAGCAGCTCGGGACCTAGCGGGGCCTCGAGGGCCAACGTCCTGACTTTC.

This clonotype was counted many times. This chain connects TRBV2 to TRBJ1-5; D remains ambiguous. The CDR3 totals 14 residues. V was clipped by 7 bases and J by 0 bases, with 10 bases between them. Looked up from germline, CDR1 is SNHLY and CDR2 is FYNNEI. CDR3 region: CASTESNSNQPQHF. The CDR3 region has the DNA TGTGCCAGCACCGAGTCGAATAGCAATCAGCCCCAGCATTTT.

This clonotype was picked up many times. This chain uses TRBV5-5 with TRBJ2-7, with 7 bases identical to TRBD1. Germline V gene sequence: CDR1 SGHKS, CDR2 YYEKEE (reference sequence). Losses at the gene ends were 4 bases for V and 3 bases for J; bases not matched to a gene: 4. This CDR3 comprises 13 residues. CDR3 sequence reads: CASSLGQSYEQYF. The CDR3 DNA sequence: TGTGCCAGCAGCCTGGGACAGAGCTACGAGCAGTACTTC.

This clonotype came up many times. The V gene is TRBV5-1, the J gene TRBJ2-1; 11 nucleotides line up with TRBD2. The CDR3 is 17 amino acids. Per germline, CDR1 SGHRS and CDR2 YFSETQ. V lost 4 bases and J lost 1; bases outside the gene matches: 7. CDR3 sequence reads: CASSGTSGGISYNEQFF. The CDR3 nucleotides are TGCGCCAGCAGCGGCACTAGCGGGGGCATTTCCTACAATGAGCAGTTCTTC. The entire variable domain, with the rest obtained from reference TRBV5-1 and TRBJ2-1, is as follows: KAGVTQTPRYLIKTRGQQVTLSCSPISGHRSVSWYQQTPGQGLQFLFEYFSETQRNKGNFPGRFSGRQFSNSRSEMNVSTLELGDSALYLCASSGTSGGISYNEQFFGPGTRLTVL.

This clonotype was seen ten or more times. This rearrangement joins TRBV7-9 to TRBJ2-5, with 8 nucleotides matching TRBD2. Germline V gives CDR1 SEHNR, CDR2 FQNEAQ (reference sequence). V shed 5 bases and J 1 base; nucleotides not matched to a gene: 15. CDR3 length: 18 amino acids. For the CDR3, the DNA is TGTGCCAGCAGCCCCCGGGACGGCCTTAGCGGGGTCCAAGAGACCCAGTACTTC. This codes for CASSPRDGLSGVQETQYF.

This clonotype came up many times. The chain has TRBV20-1 and TRBJ1-5; no clear D gene. The V gene's germline CDR1 is DFQATT and CDR2 SNEGSKA (reference sequence). Trimming stripped 0 bases from V and 0 bases from J, with 9 bases between. This CDR3 has 15 amino acids. Here the CDR3 reads CSARERQYSNQPQHF. For the CDR3, the DNA is TGCAGTGCTAGAGAGCGGCAGTATAGCAATCAGCCCCAGCATTTT.

This clonotype showed up many times. This chain uses TRBV5-1 with TRBJ2-2, with D possibly TRBD1 on 7 matching bases. The length of the CDR3 is 19 residues. Germline CDR1 reads SGHRS; CDR2 reads YFSETQ. With 3 bases removed from V and 1 base from J, the gap between germline ends came to 22 bases. In DNA form, the CDR3 reads TGCGCCAGCAGCTGGGTTGATTGGAGGGGGCTTCGGAACACCGGGGAGCTGTTTTTT. Translation gives CASSWVDWRGLRNTGELFF.

This clonotype was detected ten times or more. The chain employs TRBV4-1 and TRBJ1-1; D gene ambiguous. The length of the CDR3 is 16 residues. The V and J ends lost 3 bases and 0 bases respectively, with 14 bases between them. From germline, CDR1 is MGHRA and CDR2 YSYEKL. CDR3 region: CASSQLYFQLNTEAFF. The CDR3 nucleotides read TGCGCCAGCAGCCAGTTATACTTTCAGCTGAACACTGAAGCTTTCTTT.

This clonotype was recorded many times. The chain employs TRBV7-2 and TRBJ2-5; 10 bases line up with TRBD2. Germline-derived CDR1 and CDR2 are SGHTA and FQGNSA. Trimming removed 0 bases from V and 5 bases from J; junction bases left unmatched: 9. This CDR3 contains 17 residues. In DNA, the CDR3 is TGTGCCAGCAGCTTAGCAATGCCGGGACTAGCGAGGGAGACCCAGTACTTC. It translates to CASSLAMPGLARETQYF.

This clonotype was counted a few times. A much larger clone differs from this one at a single base, so this may be a read error. V usage is TRBV2 and J usage is TRBJ2-1; no definite D call. The J call could be wrong; TRBJ2-7 is a better fit for the DNA end. The germline gives CDR1 SNHLY, CDR2 FYNNEI. The CDR3 contains 14 residues. CDR3 region: CASSERSNYNEQYF. The CDR3 DNA sequence: TGTGCCAGCAGTGAGAGGAGTAACTACAATGAGCAGTACTTC.

In its sample, this clonotype was seen many times. The chain employs TRBV7-2 and TRBJ2-7, with D tentatively TRBD2 (5 bases). CDR3 length equals 15 residues. With 5 bases removed from V and 0 bases from J, the gap between germline ends came to 14 bases. Germline loops: CDR1 SGHTA, CDR2 FQGNSA. CDR3 sequence: CASSPARGSSYEQYF. The CDR3 DNA is TGTGCCAGCAGCCCCGCACGGGGAAGCTCCTACGAGCAGTACTTC.

This clonotype is categorized as medium-sized. The chain employs TRBV4-2 and TRBJ2-2; unclear D gene. The V gene lost 6 bases and the J gene lost 6 bases, with 17 bases spanning the gap. In germline, CDR1 is LGHNA, CDR2 YNFKEQ. The CDR3 is 15 residues long. CDR3 DNA: TGTGCCAGCAGACCTGAACCGGAGTCAGCCGGGGAGCTGTTTTTT. This translates into CASRPEPESAGELFF.

This clonotype was detected many times. V is TRBV20-1 and J is TRBJ2-7; D remains ambiguous. The CDR3 consists of 13 residues. Trimming pared 3 bases from V and 2 bases from J, leaving 11 bases between. CDR1 DFQATT and CDR2 SNEGSKA come from the germline V gene (reference sequence). DNA for the CDR3: TGCAGTGCTAGCGCGGCTGGAACCTACGAGCAGTACTTC. It yields the protein CSASAAGTYEQYF.

The table lists this clonotype with many counts. The chain joins TRBV28 to TRBJ2-1; no reliable D call. Trimming took 4 bases from V and 6 from J, leaving 4 bases between them. There are 11 residues in the CDR3. Germline loops: CDR1 MDHEN, CDR2 SYDVKM. The CDR3 region is CASSSTNEQFF. Written as DNA, the CDR3 is TGTGCCAGCAGTTCCACCAATGAGCAGTTCTTC.

This clonotype appeared many times. The rearrangement links TRBV5-5 to TRBJ2-1; 10 positions match TRBD2. V was pared by 3 bases and J by 1 base, with 7 bases of the junction left unmatched. The CDR3 runs 17 residues. CDR1 SGHKS and CDR2 YYEKEE come from the germline V gene (reference sequence). CDR3 bases: TGTGCCAGCAGCTCGCTGACTAGCGGGCTTTCCTACAATGAGCAGTTCTTC. Its translation is CASSSLTSGLSYNEQFF.

This clonotype appeared many times. This chain connects TRBV5-1 to TRBJ1-2, with 7 bases matching TRBD1. Germline lookup yields CDR1 SGHRS and CDR2 YFSETQ. Germline trimming cut 3 bases from V and 4 bases from J; bases unmatched to any gene: 3. The CDR3 length is 13 residues. The CDR3: CASSWDSRYGYTF. CDR3 bases: TGCGCCAGCAGCTGGGACAGCCGCTATGGCTACACCTTC.

This clonotype was observed at least ten times. The rearrangement uses TRBV15 and TRBJ2-7; 9 nucleotides agree with TRBD1. Germline V gene lookup returns CDR1 LNHNV and CDR2 YYDKDF (reference sequence). Trimming took 0 bases from V and 1 from J; bases not matched to a gene: 4. The CDR3 extends over 16 amino acids. In DNA, the CDR3 is TGTGCCACCAGCAGAGATGGAGGGACAGGGTCCTACGAGCAGTACTTC. This sequence encodes CATSRDGGTGSYEQYF.

This clonotype was counted ten times or more. The chain carries TRBV4-2 and TRBJ2-3; D possibly matches TRBD1 or TRBD2 (5 bases each). The CDR3 loop spans 15 amino acids. V lost 1 base to trimming and J lost 0 bases, with 8 bases between them. Germline values: CDR1 LGHNA, CDR2 YNFKEQ. The CDR3 loop reads CASSQGGPSTDTQYF. The CDR3 DNA reads TGTGCCAGCAGCCAAGGGGGACCTAGCACAGATACGCAGTATTTT.

This clonotype was found many times. V is TRBV2 and J is TRBJ2-1; 10 nucleotides align to TRBD2. This CDR3 has 16 amino acids. In germline, CDR1 is SNHLY, CDR2 FYNNEI. J gave up 3 bases and V 6 bases, and 8 bases lay outside the gene matches. The CDR3 nucleotides are TGTGCCAGCAGGGACAGCGGGGGGGCGAACTACAATGAGCAGTTCTTC. Translation: CASRDSGGANYNEQFF.

In regard to this clonotype: A much larger clonotype is one base distant, so this may be a read error. This sequence joins TRBV5-1 and TRBJ1-5, with D possibly TRBD1 on 5 matching bases. The germline gives CDR1 SGHRS, CDR2 YFSETQ. This CDR3 has 13 amino acids. This CDR3 is CTSSSQGDQPQHF. The CDR3 coding sequence is TGCACCAGCAGCTCGCAGGGAGATCAGCCCCAGCATTTT.

This clonotype has a count of ten or more. The V and J genes are TRBV28 and TRBJ2-5; TRBD2 matches 10 bases. The germline CDR1 and CDR2 sequences are MDHEN and SYDVKM. The CDR3 consists of 15 residues. Trimming removed 6 bases from V and 5 bases from J; junction bases left unmatched: 9. The CDR3 region has the DNA TGTGCCAGCAGCCTCAGCGGGGGGGCCTATGAGACCCAGTACTTC. Amino acids: CASSLSGGAYETQYF. Supplemented by reference TRBV28 and TRBJ2-5, the full variable domain reads DVKVTQSSRYLVKRTGEKVFLECVQDMDHENMFWYRQDPGLGLRLIYFSYDVKMKEKGDIPEGYSVSREKKERFSLILESASTNQTSMYLCASSLSGGAYETQYFGPGTRLLVL.

The chain carries TRBV6-2 or TRBV6-3 and TRBJ2-1; tentatively, D is TRBD2 (5 bases). The V end lost 4 bases, the J end lost 0 bases, and 13 bases lay between the germline ends. CDR1 MNHEY and CDR2 SVGEGT come from the germline V gene. The CDR3 totals 16 residues. This CDR3 reads CASSLGLVSSYNEQFF. CDR3 DNA: TGTGCCAGCAGTTTAGGACTGGTGAGCTCCTACAATGAGCAGTTCTTC.

Many counts were recorded for this clonotype. V usage is TRBV7-9 and J usage is TRBJ2-3; no reliable D call. The CDR3 has 12 amino acids. V dropped 5 bases and J dropped 5 bases, with 8 bases sitting between them. Germline V lookup: CDR1 SEHNR, CDR2 FQNEAQ (reference sequence). The DNA for the CDR3 is TGTGCCAGCAGCCCTCCGATAGATACGCAGTATTTT. Residues: CASSPPIDTQYF.

As to this clonotype: Being one base from a much bigger clone, this may be a read error. This chain uses TRBV28 with TRBJ2-7, with D perhaps TRBD1 (5 bases). V was trimmed by 7 bases and J by 4 bases, leaving 17 bases between them. From germline, CDR1 is MDHEN and CDR2 SYDVKM. This CDR3 is built from 14 residues. The CDR3 region is CASTDREDHYEQYF. The CDR3, as DNA: TGTGCCAGCACAGACAGAGAAGATCATTACGAGCAGTACTTC.

This clonotype has ten or more counts. V and J are TRBV5-1 and TRBJ2-3; 8 nucleotides line up with TRBD1. This CDR3 contains 14 residues. Germline V gene sequence: CDR1 SGHRS, CDR2 YFSETQ. J lost 4 bases, V lost 5 bases, and 6 bases had no gene match. The CDR3: CASRLDRVSDTQYF. DNA of the CDR3: TGCGCCAGCAGACTGGACAGGGTCTCAGATACGCAGTATTTT.

This clonotype was observed a handful of times. The chain joins TRBV6-6 to TRBJ2-7, with a possible D match to TRBD2 (5 bases). This CDR3 has 15 amino acids. Germline V lookup: CDR1 MNHNY, CDR2 SVGAGI (reference sequence). The V gene lost 6 bases and the J gene lost 0 bases, with 15 bases spanning the gap. The CDR3 sequence is CASRERSGNSYEQYF. The CDR3 coding sequence is TGTGCCAGCAGAGAGCGGAGCGGTAACTCCTACGAGCAGTACTTC.

This clonotype was recorded at least ten times. In nucleotides, the CDR3 is TGTGCCAGCAGCTTCCCGGGACTAGCGGGGGCCGATGGCTACGAGCAGTACTTC. Translating it yields CASSFPGLAGADGYEQYF. This chain links TRBV7-9 with TRBJ2-7; 14 bases agree with TRBD2. Germline trimming cut 3 bases from V and 3 bases from J; bases unmatched to any gene: 10. CDR1 is SEHNR, CDR2 FQNEAQ, per germline (reference sequence). This CDR3 is 18 amino acids long.